This entry lists 5 T cell receptor beta chains sequenced from one sample in a study of T-cell reconstitution after alpha-beta-depleted transplantation in children. Preparation of the TCRbeta library involved a method that used unique molecular identifiers. TCRdb reprocessed the PCR reads via MiXCR and lists one record per CDR3 protein. The sample holds some 450,000 distinct CDR3 sequences, around two fifths seen once. Sequencing used PBMCs, obtained before TCRalphabeta/CD19-depleted stem cell transplant. These receptors were obtained from a girl aged 2 to 10 with aplastic anemia, due to receive a stem cell transplant.

The chain combines TRBV7-9 with TRBJ2-3, with D hard to call. The length of the CDR3 is 16 residues. Germline V gene sequence: CDR1 SEHNR, CDR2 FQNEAQ (reference sequence). V was pared by 3 bases and J by 0 bases, with 13 bases between. The CDR3 nucleotides are TGTGCCAGCAGCTTCTCCGGGCTGGCTAGCACAGATACGCAGTATTTT. It is translated as CASSFSGLASTDTQYF. The full variable domain, completed using reference TRBV7-9 and TRBJ2-3, is DTGVSQNPRHKITKRGQNVTFRCDPISEHNRLYWYRQTLGQGPEFLTYFQNEAQLEKSRLLSDRFSAERPKGSFSTLEIQRTEQGDSAMYLCASSFSGLASTDTQYFGPGTRLTVL.

The chain recombines TRBV5-1 with TRBJ2-3; TRBD2 might be the D (5 bases). This CDR3 is built from 14 residues. The germline gives CDR1 SGHRS, CDR2 YFSETQ. V was clipped by 1 base and J by 5 bases, with 11 bases between them. The CDR3 DNA is TGCGCCAGCAGCTTGTTAGGGAGCCGAGATACGCAGTATTTT. This codes for CASSLLGSRDTQYF. Using reference TRBV5-1 and TRBJ2-3 for the parts outside the CDR3, the full variable domain is KAGVTQTPRYLIKTRGQQVTLSCSPISGHRSVSWYQQTPGQGLQFLFEYFSETQRNKGNFPGRFSGRQFSNSRSEMNVSTLELGDSALYLCASSLLGSRDTQYFGPGTRLTVL.

The sample holds many counts of this clonotype. The V and J genes are TRBV7-2 and TRBJ2-1; D not resolved. V lost 5 bases and J lost 9, with 14 bases in between. The CDR3 has 13 amino acids. Germline V lookup: CDR1 SGHTA, CDR2 FQGNSA. CDR3 protein: CASSPGPVREQFF. The CDR3, as DNA: TGTGCCAGCAGCCCCGGCCCCGTCCGTGAGCAGTTCTTC.

The chain recombines TRBV19 with TRBJ1-2, with D perhaps TRBD1 (5 bases). The CDR3 loop spans 13 amino acids. V lost 6 bases and J 7 bases, leaving 15 bases between the germline ends. CDR1 LNHDA and CDR2 SQIVND come from the germline V gene (reference sequence). CDR3 bases: TGTGCCAGTAGCCTTGGGAGGGGAGGTGGCTACACCTTC. Translating it yields CASSLGRGGGYTF.

This clonotype was seen repeatedly, ten times or more. The V gene is TRBV20-1, the J gene TRBJ2-1, with 13 nucleotides matching TRBD2. CDR1 DFQATT and CDR2 SNEGSKA come from the germline V gene (reference sequence). The CDR3 loop spans 15 amino acids. Trimming cost V 6 bases and J 0 bases; bases outside gene matches: 2. The CDR3 sequence: CSARTSGSSYNEQFF. CDR3 DNA sequence: TGCAGTGCCAGGACTAGCGGGAGCTCCTACAATGAGCAGTTCTTC.